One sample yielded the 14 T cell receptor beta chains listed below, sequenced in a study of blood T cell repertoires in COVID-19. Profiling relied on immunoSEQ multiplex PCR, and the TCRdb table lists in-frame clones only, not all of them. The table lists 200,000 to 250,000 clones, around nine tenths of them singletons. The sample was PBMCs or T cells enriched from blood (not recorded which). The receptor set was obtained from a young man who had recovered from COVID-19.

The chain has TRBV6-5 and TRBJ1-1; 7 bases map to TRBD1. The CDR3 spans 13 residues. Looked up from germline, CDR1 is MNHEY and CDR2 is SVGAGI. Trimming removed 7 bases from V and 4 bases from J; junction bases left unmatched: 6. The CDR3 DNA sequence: TGTGCCAGCAACCCAACAGGGGTCACTGAAGCTTTCTTT. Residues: CASNPTGVTEAFF.

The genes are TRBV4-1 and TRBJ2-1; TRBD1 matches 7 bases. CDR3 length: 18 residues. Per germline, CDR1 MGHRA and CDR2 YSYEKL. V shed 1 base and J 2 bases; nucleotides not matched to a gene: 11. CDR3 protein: CASSQGLLGTAPYNEQFF. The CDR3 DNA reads TGCGCCAGCAGCCAAGGTCTTTTAGGGACAGCACCCTACAATGAGCAGTTCTTC.

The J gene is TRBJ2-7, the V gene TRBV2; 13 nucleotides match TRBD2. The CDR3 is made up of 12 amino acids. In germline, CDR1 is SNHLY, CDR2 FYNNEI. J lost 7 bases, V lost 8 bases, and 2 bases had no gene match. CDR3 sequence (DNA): TGTGCCAGCTCACTAGCGGGAGGGGAGCAGTACTTC. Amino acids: CASSLAGGEQYF.

The CDR3, as DNA: TGTGCCAGCAGTGATGGACAGGGTGGAAACACCATATATTTT. Its protein product is CASSDGQGGNTIYF. The gene calls are TRBV28 and TRBJ1-3, with TRBD1 matching 8 bases. The CDR3 is 14 amino acids. V lost 5 bases, J lost 3 bases, and 3 bases stayed unmatched. Germline CDR1 reads MDHEN; CDR2 reads SYDVKM.

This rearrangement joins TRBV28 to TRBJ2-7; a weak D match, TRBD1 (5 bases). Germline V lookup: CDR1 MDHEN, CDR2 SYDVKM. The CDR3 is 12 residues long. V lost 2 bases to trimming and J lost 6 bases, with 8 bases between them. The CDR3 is CASSLDSLEQYF. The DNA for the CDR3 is TGTGCCAGCAGTTTAGACAGTCTCGAGCAGTACTTC.

CDR3 bases: TGTGCCAGCAGCGACCCGCAGGGGGGTCGCAGCACAGATACGCAGTATTTT. Its protein product is CASSDPQGGRSTDTQYF. This sequence joins TRBV9 and TRBJ2-3; weak D call: TRBD1 (7 bases). Per the germline V gene, CDR1 is SGDLS and CDR2 is YYNGEE. The CDR3 sequence is 17 residues long. The germline V and J ends were trimmed by 3 bases and 0 bases, with 17 bases remaining between them.

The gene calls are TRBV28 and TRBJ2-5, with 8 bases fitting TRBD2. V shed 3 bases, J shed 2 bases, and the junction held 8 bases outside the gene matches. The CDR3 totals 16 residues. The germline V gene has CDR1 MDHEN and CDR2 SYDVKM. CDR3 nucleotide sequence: TGTGCCAGCAGTTTTTCGGGGGGGTGGGATCAAGAGACCCAGTACTTC. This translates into CASSFSGGWDQETQYF.

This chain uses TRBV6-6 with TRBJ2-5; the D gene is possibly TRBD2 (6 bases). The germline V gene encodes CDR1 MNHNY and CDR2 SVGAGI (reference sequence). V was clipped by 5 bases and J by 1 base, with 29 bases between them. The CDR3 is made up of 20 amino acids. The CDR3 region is CASSRGGTEYYLRFQETQYF. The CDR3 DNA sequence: TGTGCCAGCAGTCGCGGTGGGACTGAATATTACCTACGTTTCCAAGAGACCCAGTACTTC.

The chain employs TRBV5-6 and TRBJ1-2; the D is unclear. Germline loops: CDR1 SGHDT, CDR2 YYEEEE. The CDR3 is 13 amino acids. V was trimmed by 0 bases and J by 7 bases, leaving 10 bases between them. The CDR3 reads CASSLVMEAGYTF. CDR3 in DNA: TGTGCCAGCAGCTTGGTGATGGAGGCTGGCTACACCTTC.

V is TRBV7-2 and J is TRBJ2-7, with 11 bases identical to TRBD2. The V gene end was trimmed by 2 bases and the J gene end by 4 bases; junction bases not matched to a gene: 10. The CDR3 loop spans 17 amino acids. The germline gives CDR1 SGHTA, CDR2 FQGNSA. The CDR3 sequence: CASSLTGGTSGSYEQYF. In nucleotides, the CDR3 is TGTGCCAGCAGCTTAACGGGAGGGACTAGCGGTTCATACGAGCAGTACTTC.

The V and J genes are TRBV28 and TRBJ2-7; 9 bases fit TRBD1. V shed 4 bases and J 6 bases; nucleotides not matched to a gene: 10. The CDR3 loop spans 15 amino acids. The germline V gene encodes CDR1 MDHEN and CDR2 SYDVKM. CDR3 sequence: CASSSTGTGRGEQYF. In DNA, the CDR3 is TGTGCCAGCAGTTCAACCGGGACAGGGAGGGGCGAGCAGTACTTC.

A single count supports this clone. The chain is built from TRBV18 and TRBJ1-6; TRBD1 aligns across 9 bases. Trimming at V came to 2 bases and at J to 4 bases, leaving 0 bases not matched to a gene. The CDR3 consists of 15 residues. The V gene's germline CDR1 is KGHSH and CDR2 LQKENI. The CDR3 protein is CASSPGQGYNSPLHF. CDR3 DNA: TGTGCCAGCTCACCAGGACAGGGGTATAATTCACCCCTCCACTTT.

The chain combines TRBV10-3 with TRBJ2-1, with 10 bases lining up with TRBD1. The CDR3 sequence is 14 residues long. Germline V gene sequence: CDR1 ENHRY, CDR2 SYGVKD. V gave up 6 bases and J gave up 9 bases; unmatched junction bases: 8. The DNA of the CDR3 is TGTGCCATCAGCGGGACAGGGGACGGAATTGAGCAGTTCTTC. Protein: CAISGTGDGIEQFF.

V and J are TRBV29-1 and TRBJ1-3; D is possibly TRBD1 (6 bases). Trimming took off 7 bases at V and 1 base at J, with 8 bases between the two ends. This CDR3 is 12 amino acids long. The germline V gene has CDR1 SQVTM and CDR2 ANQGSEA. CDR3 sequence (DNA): TGCAGCGCTGGGACATCTGGAAACACCATATATTTT. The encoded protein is CSAGTSGNTIYF.